This entry concerns a single TCR beta chain. The sample belongs to a study of cytomegalovirus exposure and HLA in healthy donors. J was trimmed by 3 bases and V by 1 base; bases with no gene match: 9. The CDR3 runs to 17 residues. Looked up from germline, CDR1 is LNHDA and CDR2 is SQIVND (reference sequence). The primer mix had 60 Vbeta and 13 Jbeta primers. Clones were read by immunoSEQ multiplex PCR, and TCRdb kept only the in-frame ones, dropping some. The table has some 130,000 clones, around 70% seen once. The sample taken for sequencing was PBMCs. The chain joins TRBV19 to TRBJ1-5; 7 bases fit TRBD1. This TCR was sampled from a male donor in good health and CMV-seronegative. The CDR3: CASSIGTGVLDNQPQHF. CDR3 bases: TGTGCCAGTAGTATAGGCACAGGGGTATTGGACAATCAGCCCCAGCATTTT.